This T cell receptor beta chain was sequenced for a study of CD8 T cells in ankylosing spondylitis. This clonotype appeared a few times. What it recognizes is unknown. CDR3 length: 16 residues. The germline V gene has CDR1 KGHDR and CDR2 SFDVKD. V trimming: 2 bases; J trimming: 2 bases; junction bases outside the gene matches: 0. TCRdb recomputed calls from the 5' RACE reads with MiXCR, one row per CDR3 protein. The sample gives around 450,000 distinct CDR3 sequences, approximately 26% of which show up once; over 0.8% is in the top ten. General observations from the study: The study identified a TCR beta motif of roughly eight highly homologous variants that appeared characteristic of ankylosing spondylitis blood.

V usage is TRBV24-1 and J usage is TRBJ2-1; 12 nucleotides match TRBD2. This receptor was identified in a male donor with ankylosing spondylitis. Sequencing was done on a sample of blood, either unsorted or a sorted T cell fraction (not recorded which). CDR3 region: CATSDSSGRAYNEQFF. CDR3 in DNA: TGTGCCACCAGTGATTCTAGCGGGAGGGCCTACAATGAGCAGTTCTTC.